Each of the 30 T cell receptor beta chains below was sequenced from the same sample in a study of OX40 agonist ivuxolimab in advanced cancers. Profiled with immunoSEQ multiplex PCR; TCRdb holds only in-frame clones, not every one. The sample comprises about 26,000 clones, about nine tenths of which are singletons, and approximately 22% rests with the top ten. The sample in question was CD4+ or CD8+ T cells sorted from blood, obtained in a trial of the OX40 agonist ivuxolimab. The source of these receptors is an adult with an advanced solid tumor such as melanoma, head and neck, liver or kidney cancer.

The chain has TRBV6-1 and TRBJ2-1, with D hard to call. Germline CDR1 is MNHNS and CDR2 is SASEGT. This CDR3 comprises 11 residues. Trimming left V 8 bases short and J 6 bases short, with 8 bases between. The CDR3 sequence is CASLLGNEQFF. In DNA form, the CDR3 reads TGTGCCAGCCTCCTGGGCAATGAGCAGTTCTTC.

The DNA of the CDR3 is TGTGCTAGTGGGAGCGGAAACACTGAAGCTTTCTTT. As protein: CASGSGNTEAFF. J is TRBJ1-1 and V is TRBV12-5; no clear D. Trimming took off 6 bases at V and 2 bases at J, with 7 bases between the two ends. Germline V lookup: CDR1 LGHNT, CDR2 FRNRAP. The CDR3 is made up of 12 amino acids.

CDR3 DNA: TGTGCCAGCAGCTTATACAGCTCCTACAATGAGCAGTTCTTC. As protein: CASSLYSSYNEQFF. This sequence joins TRBV7-3 and TRBJ2-1; the D is unclear. V lost 2 bases to trimming and J lost 0 bases, with 5 bases between them. Germline values: CDR1 SGHTA, CDR2 FQGTGA. This CDR3 region has 14 residues. Variable domain in full (rest from reference TRBV7-3 and TRBJ2-1): GAGVSQTPSNKVTEKGKYVELRCDPISGHTALYWYRQSLGQGPEFLIYFQGTGAADDSGLPNDRFFAVRPEGSVSTLKIQRTERGDSAVYLCASSLYSSYNEQFFGPGTRLTVL.

A few counts support this clone. The J gene is TRBJ1-5, the V gene TRBV27; tentative D call: TRBD1 (5 bases). Germline V lookup: CDR1 MNHEY, CDR2 SMNVEV (reference sequence). The ends were cut back, 4 bases at V and 2 bases at J, with 6 bases in the middle. CDR3 size: 13 residues. CDR3 region: CASSWGGNQPQHF. In DNA, the CDR3 is TGTGCCAGCAGTTGGGGGGGCAATCAGCCCCAGCATTTT.

This clone was recorded only once. This chain joins TRBV13 and TRBJ1-3; D might be TRBD1 (5 bases). The CDR3 is 15 amino acids. V lost 7 bases and J lost 4, with 17 bases in between. Germline-derived CDR1 and CDR2 are PRHDT and FYEKMQ (reference sequence). CDR3 sequence: CASNGGPTDGNTIYF. The CDR3 DNA follows: TGTGCCAGCAACGGGGGACCAACGGACGGAAACACCATATATTTT.

This sequence joins TRBV27 and TRBJ2-7; 9 nucleotides agree with TRBD2. The CDR3 covers 14 residues. V lost 3 bases to trimming and J lost 6 bases; unmatched junction nucleotides: 6. CDR1 and CDR2 (germline): MNHEY, SMNVEV (reference sequence). The CDR3 DNA is TGTGCCAGCAGTTTGGGCGGGGGGGCTGCCGAGCAGTACTTC. Amino acid sequence: CASSLGGGAAEQYF.

The chain carries TRBV2 and TRBJ1-5, with D maybe TRBD1 (6 bases). CDR3 length equals 14 residues. Germline CDR1 reads SNHLY; CDR2 reads FYNNEI. With 6 bases removed from V and 0 bases from J, the gap between germline ends came to 9 bases. The CDR3 here is CASSRQVSNQPQHF. The CDR3, as DNA: TGTGCCAGCAGCCGACAGGTTAGCAATCAGCCCCAGCATTTT.

The chain combines TRBV19 with TRBJ2-7; TRBD1 matches at 9 bases. CDR1 and CDR2 from the germline V gene are LNHDA and SQIVND (reference sequence). The CDR3 loop spans 19 amino acids. Germline trimming cut 0 bases from V and 0 bases from J; bases unmatched to any gene: 12. This CDR3 is CASSIEYQKQGAASYEQYF. The CDR3 nucleotides are TGTGCCAGTAGTATAGAATACCAGAAACAGGGGGCTGCCTCCTACGAGCAGTACTTC. Variable domain in full (rest from reference TRBV19 and TRBJ2-7): DGGITQSPKYLFRKEGQNVTLSCEQNLNHDAMYWYRQDPGQGLRLIYYSQIVNDFQKGDIAEGYSVSREKKESFPLTVTSAQKNPTAFYLCASSIEYQKQGAASYEQYFGPGTRLTVT.

The chain couples TRBV6-6 to TRBJ2-3; D possibly corresponds to TRBD1 (5 bases). Germline loops: CDR1 MNHNY, CDR2 SVGAGI (reference sequence). The CDR3 runs 14 residues. Trimming left V 5 bases short and J 2 bases short, with 11 bases between. Written as DNA, the CDR3 is TGTGCCAGCAGTCAGGACACTTACACAGATACGCAGTATTTT. This sequence encodes CASSQDTYTDTQYF.

This chain connects TRBV28 to TRBJ1-3; perhaps TRBD1 as D (6 bases). V was trimmed by 9 bases and J by 0 bases, leaving 15 bases between them. The germline V gene has CDR1 MDHEN and CDR2 SYDVKM. The CDR3 extends over 15 amino acids. The chain's CDR3 is CASYARGFSGNTIYF. The CDR3 DNA sequence: TGTGCCAGTTACGCCAGGGGCTTCTCTGGAAACACCATATATTTT.

The chain is built from TRBV27 and TRBJ1-5; no clear D gene. Between the trimmed V and J ends, which lost 6 bases and 9 bases, there was a span of 18 bases. The CDR3 consists of 14 residues. The germline V gene encodes CDR1 MNHEY and CDR2 SMNVEV (reference sequence). The CDR3 protein is CASSEWAGRRPQHF. The CDR3 DNA is TGTGCCAGCAGCGAATGGGCAGGCCGTAGGCCCCAGCATTTT.

A word on this clone: Other DNA sequences in the same sample also yield this CDR3. This chain joins TRBV7-9 and TRBJ2-1; 12 positions agree with TRBD2. The CDR3 covers 16 residues. Per the germline V gene, CDR1 is SEHNR and CDR2 is FQNEAQ (reference sequence). V was clipped by 6 bases and J by 0 bases; unmatched bases: 3. This chain's CDR3 is CASSLGLAGSYNEQFF. The CDR3 DNA reads as TGTGCCAGCAGTTTGGGACTAGCGGGCTCCTACAATGAGCAGTTCTTC.

This chain links TRBV30 with TRBJ1-1; no definite D call. Germline CDR1 GTSNPN, CDR2 SVGIG (reference sequence). The CDR3 covers 12 residues. V shed 2 bases and J shed 7 bases, with 11 bases lying between them. The CDR3 DNA is TGTGCCTGGAGTCGGGTAGGGCTTGAAGCTTTCTTT. Encoded protein: CAWSRVGLEAFF. Based on the CDR3 plus reference TRBV30 and TRBJ1-1, the full variable domain is SQTIHQWPATLVQPVGSPLSLECTVEGTSNPNLYWYRQAAGRGLQLLFYSVGIGQISSEVPQNLSASRPQDRQFILSSKKLLLSDSGFYLCAWSRVGLEAFFGQGTRLTVV.

The CDR3 nucleotides read TGTGCCAGCAGTTTATCGATGTCTTCAGGGCAGTATTTT. This codes for CASSLSMSSGQYF. This chain uses TRBV27 with TRBJ2-3; D is uncertain. CDR1 and CDR2 from the germline V gene are MNHEY and SMNVEV (reference sequence). The CDR3 has 13 amino acids. Trimming pared 0 bases from V and 11 bases from J, leaving 12 bases between.

The V call is TRBV5-1, the J call TRBJ2-2, with 8 bases fitting TRBD1. The germline V gene has CDR1 SGHRS and CDR2 YFSETQ. The CDR3 contains 16 residues. With 2 bases clipped from V and 0 bases from J, the junction kept 3 bases outside the gene matches. CDR3 sequence (DNA): TGCGCCAGCAGCTTCAGGGGGCCCACGAACACCGGGGAGCTGTTTTTT. Residues: CASSFRGPTNTGELFF.

This chain connects TRBV6-5 to TRBJ2-7; 10 positions match TRBD2. The CDR3 has 14 residues. J gave up 1 base and V 7 bases, and 4 bases lay outside the gene matches. Germline CDR1 MNHEY, CDR2 SVGAGI. The CDR3 protein is CASTLTSGSYEQYF. The CDR3 region has the DNA TGTGCCAGCACTCTGACTAGCGGGTCCTACGAGCAGTACTTC.

The chain couples TRBV9 to TRBJ2-3; D may match TRBD1 or TRBD2 (6 bases each). The CDR3 is 14 amino acids. The germline V and J ends were trimmed by 2 bases and 7 bases, with 14 bases remaining between them. In germline, CDR1 is SGDLS, CDR2 YYNGEE. DNA for the CDR3: TGTGCCAGCAGCGTTTCATGGGGGGCACATACGCAGTATTTT. This encodes CASSVSWGAHTQYF.

The rearrangement joins TRBV4-1 to TRBJ2-3; 7 positions match TRBD1. The CDR3 is made up of 15 amino acids. J gave up 2 bases and V 0 bases, and 2 bases lay outside the gene matches. The V gene's germline CDR1 is MGHRA and CDR2 YSYEKL. The CDR3 DNA reads TGCGCCAGCAGCCAAGAGGACAGGTCCACAGATACGCAGTATTTT. Protein sequence: CASSQEDRSTDTQYF.

The rearrangement links TRBV30 to TRBJ2-7; the D is unclear. This CDR3 region has 11 residues. Trimming shortened V by 0 bases and J by 1 base, and 1 base separated the two germline ends. Germline assignment: CDR1 GTSNPN and CDR2 SVGIG (reference sequence). As DNA, the CDR3 is TGTGCCTGGAGTGTTTCCTACGAGCAGTACTTC. It specifies CAWSVSYEQYF. Variable domain in full (rest from reference TRBV30 and TRBJ2-7): SQTIHQWPATLVQPVGSPLSLECTVEGTSNPNLYWYRQAAGRGLQLLFYSVGIGQISSEVPQNLSASRPQDRQFILSSKKLLLSDSGFYLCAWSVSYEQYFGPGTRLTVT.

The count of this clone is one. The gene calls are TRBV6-4 and TRBJ2-1, with 11 bases fitting TRBD2. The CDR3 has 15 residues. CDR1 and CDR2 (germline): MRHNA, SNTAGT. Germline trimming cut 0 bases from V and 6 bases from J; bases unmatched to any gene: 1. For the CDR3, the DNA is TGTGCCAGCAGTGACTCGACTAGCGGGGCCAATGAGCAGTTCTTC. This gives the protein CASSDSTSGANEQFF.

The chain has TRBV19 and TRBJ1-5; TRBD1 might be the D (6 bases). The germline V gene has CDR1 LNHDA and CDR2 SQIVND (reference sequence). V lost 1 base to trimming and J lost 13 bases, with 8 bases between them. This CDR3 has 11 amino acids. The CDR3 protein is CASSIAGQQHF. The CDR3 DNA is TGTGCCAGTAGTATAGCTGGACAGCAGCATTTT.

The chain is built from TRBV28 and TRBJ2-7; D is unresolved. Per the germline V gene, CDR1 is MDHEN and CDR2 is SYDVKM. V lost 1 base, J lost 7 bases, and 11 bases lay in between. The CDR3 sequence is 13 residues long. For the CDR3, the DNA is TGTGCCAGCAGTTTATTGAGGTTTCAGGAGCAGTACTTC. It is translated as CASSLLRFQEQYF.

CDR3 DNA: TGTGCCAGCAGTGACACAGATTTCCATGGCTACACCTTC. It codes for CASSDTDFHGYTF. J is TRBJ1-2 and V is TRBV25-1; the D is unclear. The V end lost 3 bases, the J end lost 6 bases, and 11 bases lay between the germline ends. This CDR3 has 13 residues. Germline CDR1 and CDR2: MGHDK and SYGVNS.

This chain links TRBV30 with TRBJ2-4; D not certain. Germline V lookup: CDR1 GTSNPN, CDR2 SVGIG (reference sequence). The CDR3 is 12 residues long. Trimming removed 7 bases from V and 0 bases from J, with 7 bases in between. CDR3 sequence (DNA): TGTGCCTTCAGCGTAGCCAAAAACATTCAGTACTTC. As protein: CAFSVAKNIQYF.

The chain carries TRBV28 and TRBJ1-1; D may be TRBD1 (5 bases). This CDR3 has 14 amino acids. The V gene's germline CDR1 is MDHEN and CDR2 SYDVKM. Trimming removed 3 bases from V and 0 bases from J, with 8 bases in between. In DNA form, the CDR3 reads TGTGCCAGCAGTTTCCCGGGGGTGAACACTGAAGCTTTCTTT. This encodes CASSFPGVNTEAFF.

This rearrangement joins TRBV7-3 to TRBJ2-2; D ambiguous. The CDR3 totals 13 residues. V was shortened by 1 base and J by 4 bases, with 4 bases between the two germline ends. CDR1 SGHTA and CDR2 FQGTGA come from the germline V gene. The CDR3 DNA sequence: TGTGCCAGCAGCTTAATCAGCACCGGGGAGCTGTTTTTT. Amino acid sequence: CASSLISTGELFF.

This chain connects TRBV11-2 to TRBJ2-7; D may match TRBD1 or TRBD2 (5 bases each). The CDR3 runs 14 residues. Germline assignment: CDR1 SGHAT and CDR2 FQNNGV. Trimming left V 9 bases short and J 3 bases short, with 18 bases between. The CDR3 DNA follows: TGTGCCAGTGACGAGCAGGGAGCAGGCTACGAGCAGTACTTC. Translating it yields CASDEQGAGYEQYF.

V gene TRBV7-2 combines with J gene TRBJ1-1; no clear D gene. The V end lost 5 bases, the J end lost 1 base, and 11 bases lay between the germline ends. The CDR3 totals 14 residues. CDR1 SGHTA and CDR2 FQGNSA come from the germline V gene. The CDR3 nucleotides are TGTGCCAGCAGCACCAACGGGGAGAACACTGAAGCTTTCTTT. It translates to CASSTNGENTEAFF.

The chain links TRBV6-1 to TRBJ2-7; 9 nucleotides line up with TRBD2. The J segment lost 2 bases and the V segment lost 1 base, leaving 3 bases of the junction unmatched. This CDR3 region has 15 residues. The germline gives CDR1 MNHNS, CDR2 SASEGT. The CDR3 loop is CASSEGSGGPYEQYF. In DNA form, the CDR3 reads TGTGCCAGCAGTGAAGGGAGCGGGGGGCCCTACGAGCAGTACTTC.

This clone occurred once. The J gene is TRBJ2-7, the V gene TRBV4-1; 8 nucleotides match TRBD2. The ends lost 1 base at V and 5 bases at J; junction bases unmatched: 4. The CDR3 length is 14 residues. Germline assignment: CDR1 MGHRA and CDR2 YSYEKL. The CDR3 here is CASSQGAGVDEQYF. CDR3 coding DNA: TGCGCCAGCAGCCAAGGAGCGGGAGTAGACGAGCAGTACTTC.